The present T cell receptor beta chain was sequenced within a study of blood T cell repertoires in COVID-19 (dated by TCRdb to the early 2020s). With respect to the entire study: Samples from collaborators originated in the United States, Italy and Spain and spanned both the acute and convalescent phases of COVID-19. Samples were obtained from the ongoing ImmuneRACE study (first 160 participants) and from some 1,200 subjects provided by 6 global collaborators. Subjects who had been exposed to COVID-19, were actively infected with it, or had recovered from it provided the deeply sampled blood TCRbeta repertoires that made up the dataset. The material from the prospective study consisted of cDNA or gDNA derived from T cells, B-cell-depleted T cells, or PBMCs. The repertoires were released in a freely available public database intended as a resource for research on the immune response to SARS-CoV-2. Where available, HLA class I and class II types were taken from metadata supplied by the sample provider and were not determined by assay-based typing. A de-identified subject ID, COVID-19 status, age in years and sex were almost always included in the sample metadata. The research as a whole found: How much clinical and demographic metadata was included differed by source and by participant, and the metadata was provided uncurated.

Enrolling through a virtual design, the prospective study's participants ranged in age from roughly 18 to 90 years and lived across 24 United States geographic areas. To assign participants to cohorts, the prospective study relied on clinical history that participants themselves reported in a screening survey and a study questionnaire. Recovered participants in ImmuneRACE Cohort 3 were defined as having two consecutive negative NP/OP PCR tests, clearance from a healthcare professional, or resolution of symptoms. In the prospective study, whole blood, serum and a nasopharyngeal or oropharyngeal swab were collected from each participant by mobile phlebotomists. Prospective study participants could optionally give additional blood draws and questionnaires over an approximately 2-month period. Prospective study blood samples were shipped either frozen or at room temperature before DNA extraction. About this clone itself: The antigen it binds to is not known. The record has no base qualities; no much larger clone is one base away.

Taken from cysteine to phenylalanine, the CDR3 has 14 residues. Left in the record is the CDR3 DNA by itself, 42 bases read in frame from the first base. For CDR1 and CDR2, the germline V gene lists MNHEY and SVGAGI. V gives up 6 bases and J gives up 2 bases, and the segment between their germline ends measures 13 bases. The immunoSEQ Assay, a bias-controlled multiplex PCR, was used to amplify TCRbeta CDR3 regions from genomic DNA. The study's own analysis went as follows. The number of nucleated cells in each sample was estimated by amplification of reference gene primers within the assay. Sequence reads were collapsed and filtered to measure the absolute abundance of every unique TCRbeta CDR3 rearrangement. For each sample, productive Simpson clonality was calculated as the square root of Simpson's diversity index across productive rearrangements. TCRdb stores this immuneACCESS table with in-frame sequences only. Part of the clones is absent; in the studies checked, under half of the shortfall reflects unresolved V genes, and no reason is known for the rest. The DNA gave D and trimming, while V, J and clone size come from that table. Across this sample there are hundreds of thousands of clones, with under 90% seen only once. More than 1.5% of the sample belongs to the ten largest clones.

The receptor was derived from a man between 35 and 55 years old who had recovered from COVID-19. Sequencing was done on a sample of PBMCs or T cells enriched from blood (not recorded which). The rearranged segments are TRBV6-5 and TRBJ2-5; a weak D assignment points to TRBD1 (6 bases agree). The DNA sequence reads TGTGCCAGCAGGTCTCAGGACAGACAAGAGACCCAGTACTTC. Its translation reads: CASRSQDRQETQYF.